Only one count was recorded for the clone carrying this TCR beta chain. CDR3 size: 17 residues. cDNA reverse transcribed from extracted RNA served as the sequencing template. Data came from immunoSEQ multiplex PCR; TCRdb stores just in-frame clones and leaves some out. Found here are 170,000 or so clones, around three fifths of them singletons; the top ten hold roughly 12%. This specimen belongs to a study of CD8+ T cells in alopecia areata. Study overall: The study gave treated patients oral tofacitinib at 5 to 10 mg twice daily.

Treatment: oral pan-JAK inhibitor, 5-10 mg twice daily. The receptor's source is a human donor with alopecia areata. This chain joins TRBV12-2 and TRBJ2-5; the DNA was not used to check the table's D call, TRBD2. TRBV12-2 is a recognized pseudogene. The source material was CD8+ T cells sorted from blood, sampled at week 24, from a patient treated with tofacitinib. The CDR3 is CASRLGTSGGRWETQYF. The CDR3 nucleotides are TGTGCAAGTCGCCTCGGGACTAGCGGGGGCCGGTGGGAGACCCAGTACTTC.